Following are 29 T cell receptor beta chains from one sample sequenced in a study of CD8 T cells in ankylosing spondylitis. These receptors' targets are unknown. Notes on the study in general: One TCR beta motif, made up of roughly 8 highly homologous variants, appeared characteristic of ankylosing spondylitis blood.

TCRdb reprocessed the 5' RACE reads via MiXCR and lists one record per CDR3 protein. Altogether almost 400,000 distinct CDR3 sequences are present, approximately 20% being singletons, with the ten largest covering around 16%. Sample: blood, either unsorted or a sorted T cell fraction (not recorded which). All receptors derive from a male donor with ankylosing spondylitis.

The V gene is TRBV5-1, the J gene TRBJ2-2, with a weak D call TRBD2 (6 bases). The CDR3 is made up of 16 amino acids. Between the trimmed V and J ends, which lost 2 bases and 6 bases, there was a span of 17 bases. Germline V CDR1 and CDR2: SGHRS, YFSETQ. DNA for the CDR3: TGCGCCAGCAGCTTTGCGGTGGCGGGAATCGCCGGGGAGCTGTTTTTT. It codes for CASSFAVAGIAGELFF. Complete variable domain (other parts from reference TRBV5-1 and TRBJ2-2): KAGVTQTPRYLIKTRGQQVTLSCSPISGHRSVSWYQQTPGQGLQFLFEYFSETQRNKGNFPGRFSGRQFSNSRSEMNVSTLELGDSALYLCASSFAVAGIAGELFFGEGSRLTVL.

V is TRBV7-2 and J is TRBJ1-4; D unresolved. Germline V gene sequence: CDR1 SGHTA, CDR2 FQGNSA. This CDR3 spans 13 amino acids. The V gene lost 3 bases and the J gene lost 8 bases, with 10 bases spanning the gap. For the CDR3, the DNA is TGTGCCAGCAGCTTTGCGACGGGCGAAAAACTGTTTTTT. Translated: CASSFATGEKLFF.

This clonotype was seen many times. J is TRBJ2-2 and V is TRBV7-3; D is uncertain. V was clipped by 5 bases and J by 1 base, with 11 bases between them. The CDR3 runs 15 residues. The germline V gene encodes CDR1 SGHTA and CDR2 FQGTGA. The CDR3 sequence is CASSPTGLNTGELFF. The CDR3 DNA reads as TGTGCCAGCAGCCCTACCGGGCTGAACACCGGGGAGCTGTTTTTT.

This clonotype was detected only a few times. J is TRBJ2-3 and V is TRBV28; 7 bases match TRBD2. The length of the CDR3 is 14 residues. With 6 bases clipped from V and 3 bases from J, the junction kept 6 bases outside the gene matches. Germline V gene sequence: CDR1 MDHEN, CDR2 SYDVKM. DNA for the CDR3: TGTGCCAGCAGGAGGGAGGGCTTGACAGATACGCAGTATTTT. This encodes CASRREGLTDTQYF.

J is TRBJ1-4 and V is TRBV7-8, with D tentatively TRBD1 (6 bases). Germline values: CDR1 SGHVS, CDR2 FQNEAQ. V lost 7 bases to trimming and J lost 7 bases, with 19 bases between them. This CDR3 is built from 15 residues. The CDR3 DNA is TGTGCCAGCATCCCTAGGGGGGGGATTGGTGAAAAACTGTTTTTT. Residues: CASIPRGGIGEKLFF.

CDR3: CASRWDRGSGYTF. The CDR3 DNA follows: TGTGCCAGCAGGTGGGACAGGGGTTCTGGCTACACCTTC. The chain employs TRBV28 and TRBJ1-2, with 10 positions matching TRBD1. From germline, CDR1 is MDHEN and CDR2 SYDVKM. The CDR3 extends over 13 amino acids. Losses at the gene ends were 6 bases for V and 7 bases for J; bases not matched to a gene: 5.

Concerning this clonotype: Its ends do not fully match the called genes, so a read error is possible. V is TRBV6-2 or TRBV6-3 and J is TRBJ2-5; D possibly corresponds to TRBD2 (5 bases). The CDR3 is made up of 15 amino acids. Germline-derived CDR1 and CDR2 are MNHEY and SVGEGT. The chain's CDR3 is CASSYSRAPGETQYF. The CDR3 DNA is TGTGCCAGCAGCTACTCCCGGGCCCCGGGGGAGACCCAGTACTTC.

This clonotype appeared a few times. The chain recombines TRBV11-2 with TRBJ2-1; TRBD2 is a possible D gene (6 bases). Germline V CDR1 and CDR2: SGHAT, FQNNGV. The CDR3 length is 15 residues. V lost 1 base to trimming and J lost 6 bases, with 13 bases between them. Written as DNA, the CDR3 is TGTGCCAGCAGCTTAGGAAGGGGACTGTTCAATGAGCAGTTCTTC. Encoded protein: CASSLGRGLFNEQFF.

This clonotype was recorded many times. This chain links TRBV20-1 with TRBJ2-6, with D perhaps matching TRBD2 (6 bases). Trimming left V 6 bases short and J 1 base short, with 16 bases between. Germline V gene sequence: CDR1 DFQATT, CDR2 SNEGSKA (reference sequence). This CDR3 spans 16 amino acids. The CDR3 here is CSAKRGGLSGANVLTF. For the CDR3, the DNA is TGCAGTGCAAAGAGGGGCGGACTATCTGGGGCCAACGTCCTGACTTTC.

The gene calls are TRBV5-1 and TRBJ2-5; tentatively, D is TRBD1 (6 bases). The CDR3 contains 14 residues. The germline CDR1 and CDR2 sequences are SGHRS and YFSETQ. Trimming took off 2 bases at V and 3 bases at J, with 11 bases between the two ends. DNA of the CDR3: TGCGCCAGCAGCTTCCAGGGGAGCAAAGAGACCCAGTACTTC. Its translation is CASSFQGSKETQYF.

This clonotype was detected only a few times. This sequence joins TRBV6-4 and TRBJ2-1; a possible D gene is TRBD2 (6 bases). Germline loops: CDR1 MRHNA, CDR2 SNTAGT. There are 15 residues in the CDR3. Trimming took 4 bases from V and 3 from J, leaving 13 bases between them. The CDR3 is CASSVGLPDYNEQFF. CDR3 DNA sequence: TGTGCCAGCAGTGTAGGACTACCAGACTACAATGAGCAGTTCTTC.

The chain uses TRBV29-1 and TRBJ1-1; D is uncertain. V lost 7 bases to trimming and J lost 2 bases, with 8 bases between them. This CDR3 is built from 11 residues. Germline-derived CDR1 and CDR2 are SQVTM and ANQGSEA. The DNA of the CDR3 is TGCAGCGGTCAGGTAAACACTGAAGCTTTCTTT. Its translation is CSGQVNTEAFF.

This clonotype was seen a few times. Here the CDR3 DNA reads TGCAGCGTTCCGACAGGGGCCTACAATGAGCAGTTCTTC. Translation: CSVPTGAYNEQFF. This chain joins TRBV29-1 and TRBJ2-1; 8 bases match TRBD1. The CDR3 length is 13 residues. V was pared by 5 bases and J by 2 bases, with 2 bases of the junction left unmatched. CDR1 SQVTM and CDR2 ANQGSEA come from the germline V gene.

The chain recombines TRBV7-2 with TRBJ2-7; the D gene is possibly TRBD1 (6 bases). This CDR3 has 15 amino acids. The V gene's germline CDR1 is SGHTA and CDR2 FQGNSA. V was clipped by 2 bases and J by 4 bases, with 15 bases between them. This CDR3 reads CASSLQGPYSYEQYF. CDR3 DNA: TGTGCCAGCAGCTTACAGGGGCCGTACTCGTACGAGCAGTACTTC.

The CDR3 spells CASSTGTNSPLHF. CDR3 coding DNA: TGTGCCAGTAGTACTGGGACCAATTCACCCCTCCACTTT. This chain links TRBV19 with TRBJ1-6, with TRBD1 as a possible D gene (5 bases). The germline V and J ends were trimmed by 4 bases and 7 bases, with 8 bases remaining between them. This CDR3 region has 13 residues. CDR1 and CDR2 (germline): LNHDA, SQIVND (reference sequence). Full variable domain (remainder filled in from reference TRBV19 and TRBJ1-6): DGGITQSPKYLFRKEGQNVTLSCEQNLNHDAMYWYRQDPGQGLRLIYYSQIVNDFQKGDIAEGYSVSREKKESFPLTVTSAQKNPTAFYLCASSTGTNSPLHFGNGTRLTVT.

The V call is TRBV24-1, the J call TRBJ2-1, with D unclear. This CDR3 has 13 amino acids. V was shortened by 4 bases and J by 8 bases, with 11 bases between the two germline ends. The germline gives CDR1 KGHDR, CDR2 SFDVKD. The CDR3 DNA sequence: TGTGCCACCAGTGAGCCCCGGAATGATGAGCAGTTCTTC. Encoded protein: CATSEPRNDEQFF.

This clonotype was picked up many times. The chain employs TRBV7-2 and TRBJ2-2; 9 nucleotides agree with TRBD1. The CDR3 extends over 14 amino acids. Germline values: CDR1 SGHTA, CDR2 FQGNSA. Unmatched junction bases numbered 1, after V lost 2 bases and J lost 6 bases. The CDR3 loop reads CASSLRQGAGELFF. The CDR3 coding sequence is TGTGCCAGCAGCTTACGACAGGGGGCCGGGGAGCTGTTTTTT. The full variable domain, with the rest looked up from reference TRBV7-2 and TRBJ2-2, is GAGVSQSPSNKVTEKGKDVELRCDPISGHTALYWYRQSLGQGLEFLIYFQGNSAPDKSGLPSDRFSAERTGGSVSTLTIQRTQQEDSAVYLCASSLRQGAGELFFGEGSRLTVL.

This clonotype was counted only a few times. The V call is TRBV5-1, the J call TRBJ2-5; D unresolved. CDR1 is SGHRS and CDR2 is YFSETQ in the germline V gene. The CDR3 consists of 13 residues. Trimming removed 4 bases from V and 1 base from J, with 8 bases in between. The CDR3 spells CASSLMSQETQYF. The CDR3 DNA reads TGCGCCAGCAGCCTCATGAGCCAAGAGACCCAGTACTTC.

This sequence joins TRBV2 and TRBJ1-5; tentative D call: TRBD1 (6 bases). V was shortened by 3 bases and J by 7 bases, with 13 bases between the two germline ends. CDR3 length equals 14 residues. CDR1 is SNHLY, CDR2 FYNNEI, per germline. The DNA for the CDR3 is TGTGCCAGCAGTGAGATTAGGGGGGGACAGCCCCAGCATTTT. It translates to CASSEIRGGQPQHF.

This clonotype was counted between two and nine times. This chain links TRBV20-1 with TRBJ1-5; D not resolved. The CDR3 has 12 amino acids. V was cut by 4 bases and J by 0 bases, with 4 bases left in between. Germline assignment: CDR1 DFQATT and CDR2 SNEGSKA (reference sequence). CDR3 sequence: CSATDSNQPQHF. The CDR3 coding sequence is TGCAGTGCTACCGATAGCAATCAGCCCCAGCATTTT.

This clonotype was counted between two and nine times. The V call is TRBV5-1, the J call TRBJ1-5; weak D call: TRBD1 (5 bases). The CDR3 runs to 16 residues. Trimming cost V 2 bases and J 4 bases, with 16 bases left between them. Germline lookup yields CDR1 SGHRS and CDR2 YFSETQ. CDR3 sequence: CASSFSPAEGNQPQHF. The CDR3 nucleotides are TGCGCCAGCAGCTTCTCCCCGGCCGAGGGGAATCAGCCCCAGCATTTT.

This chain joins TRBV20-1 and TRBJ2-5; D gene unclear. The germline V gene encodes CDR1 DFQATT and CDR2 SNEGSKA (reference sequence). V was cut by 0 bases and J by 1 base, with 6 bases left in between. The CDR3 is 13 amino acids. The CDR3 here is CSARDRAQETQYF. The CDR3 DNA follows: TGCAGTGCTAGAGATCGGGCCCAAGAGACCCAGTACTTC.

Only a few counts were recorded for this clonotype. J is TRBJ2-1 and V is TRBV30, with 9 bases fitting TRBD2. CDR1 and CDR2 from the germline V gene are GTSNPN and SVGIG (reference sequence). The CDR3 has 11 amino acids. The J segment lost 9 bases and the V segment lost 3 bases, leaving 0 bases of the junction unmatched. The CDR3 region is CAWRLAGEQFF. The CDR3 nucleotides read TGTGCCTGGAGACTAGCGGGTGAGCAGTTCTTC. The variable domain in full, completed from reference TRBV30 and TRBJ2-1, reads SQTIHQWPATLVQPVGSPLSLECTVEGTSNPNLYWYRQAAGRGLQLLFYSVGIGQISSEVPQNLSASRPQDRQFILSSKKLLLSDSGFYLCAWRLAGEQFFGPGTRLTVL.

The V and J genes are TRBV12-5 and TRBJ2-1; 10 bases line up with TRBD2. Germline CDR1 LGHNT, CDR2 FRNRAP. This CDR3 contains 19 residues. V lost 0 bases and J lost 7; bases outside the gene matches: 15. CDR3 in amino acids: CASGLVLSAGGIYGNEQFF. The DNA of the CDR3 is TGTGCTAGTGGTTTGGTATTATCAGCGGGAGGGATTTACGGGAATGAGCAGTTCTTC.

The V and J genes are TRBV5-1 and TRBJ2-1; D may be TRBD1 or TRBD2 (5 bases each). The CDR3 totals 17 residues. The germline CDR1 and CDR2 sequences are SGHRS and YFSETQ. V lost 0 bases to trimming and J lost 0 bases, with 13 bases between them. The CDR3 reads CASSLDDSGLSYNEQFF. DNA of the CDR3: TGCGCCAGCAGCTTGGATGACAGCGGTCTCTCCTACAATGAGCAGTTCTTC.

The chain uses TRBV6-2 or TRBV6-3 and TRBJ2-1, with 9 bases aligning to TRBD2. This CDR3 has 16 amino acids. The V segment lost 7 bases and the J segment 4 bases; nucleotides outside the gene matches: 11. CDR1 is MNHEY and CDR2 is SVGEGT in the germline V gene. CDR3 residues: CASNRFSGSNYNEQFF. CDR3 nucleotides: TGTGCCAGCAACCGGTTTAGCGGGAGTAATTACAATGAGCAGTTCTTC.

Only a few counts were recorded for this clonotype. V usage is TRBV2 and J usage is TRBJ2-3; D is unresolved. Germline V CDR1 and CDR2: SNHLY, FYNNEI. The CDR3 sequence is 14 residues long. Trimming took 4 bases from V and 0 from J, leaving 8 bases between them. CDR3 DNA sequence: TGTGCCAGCAGTGTTGCAAGGAGCACAGATACGCAGTATTTT. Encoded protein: CASSVARSTDTQYF.

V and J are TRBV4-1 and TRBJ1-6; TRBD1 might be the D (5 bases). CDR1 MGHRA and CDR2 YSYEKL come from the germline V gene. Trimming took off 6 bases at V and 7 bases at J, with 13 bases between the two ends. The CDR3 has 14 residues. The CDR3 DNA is TGCGCCAGCAGTAATAGGGAGGGGAATTCACCCCTCCACTTT. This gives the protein CASSNREGNSPLHF.

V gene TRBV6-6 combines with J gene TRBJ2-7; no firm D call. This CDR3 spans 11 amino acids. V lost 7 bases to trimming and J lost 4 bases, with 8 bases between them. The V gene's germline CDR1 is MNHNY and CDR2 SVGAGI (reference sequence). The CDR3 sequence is CASMGKYEQYF. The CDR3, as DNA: TGTGCCAGCATGGGAAAATACGAGCAGTACTTC.